The present T cell receptor (beta chain) was sequenced within a study of control samples from healthy donors and cancer patients. Sequencing used immunoSEQ multiplex PCR; TCRdb keeps in-frame clones, though not all of them. The sample includes more than 60,000 clones, around 87% of them seen just once. Per the germline V gene, CDR1 is SNHLY and CDR2 is FYNNEI. The CDR3 sequence is 16 residues long. The V gene lost 0 bases and the J gene lost 7 bases, with 18 bases spanning the gap. Sequences were obtained from PBMCs. The V and J genes are TRBV2 and TRBJ1-1; TRBD1 might be the D (5 bases). The receptor comes from a man aged 60 to 69 with colorectal cancer. The CDR3 sequence: CASSEAQTSMGGEAFF. CDR3 DNA sequence: TGTGCCAGCAGTGAAGCCCAGACCTCGATGGGGGGTGAAGCTTTCTTT.